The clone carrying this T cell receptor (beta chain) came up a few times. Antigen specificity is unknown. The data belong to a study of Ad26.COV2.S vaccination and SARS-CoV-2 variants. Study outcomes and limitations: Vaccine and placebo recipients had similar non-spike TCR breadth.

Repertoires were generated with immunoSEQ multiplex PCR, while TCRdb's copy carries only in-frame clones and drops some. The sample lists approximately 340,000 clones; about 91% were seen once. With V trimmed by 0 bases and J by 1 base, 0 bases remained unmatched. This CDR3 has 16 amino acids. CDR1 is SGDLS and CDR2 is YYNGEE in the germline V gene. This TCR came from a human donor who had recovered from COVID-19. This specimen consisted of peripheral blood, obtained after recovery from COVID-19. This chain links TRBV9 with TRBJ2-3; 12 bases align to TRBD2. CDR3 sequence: CASSVGTSGGTDTQYF. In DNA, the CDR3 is TGTGCCAGCAGCGTAGGGACTAGCGGGGGCACAGATACGCAGTATTTT.